Listed below are T cell receptor beta chains from one sample, sequenced in a study of shared clonotypes between healthy human individuals. Produced via immunoSEQ multiplex PCR; TCRdb's table is partial and in-frame only. The table records roughly 680,000 clones, 55% to 80% of them present only once. Sequencing was performed on memory CD4+ T cells sorted from blood. Source of these receptors: a woman in her 30s in good health. The CDR3 runs from the conserved cysteine through the conserved F or W. D genes are given only for firm matches. Only some rows state a clone size, as once, few, many or a class for expanded clones.

clone_size,d_call,v_call,j_call,cdr3_aa,cdr3_nt
.,TRBD1,TRBV5-1,TRBJ2-7,CASSLEGWDRPYEQYF,TGCGCCAGCAGCTTGGAGGGCTGGGACAGGCCCTACGAGCAGTACTTC
.,.,TRBV19,TRBJ1-4,CASSRSREGEKLFF,TGTGCCAGTAGCCGGTCTCGGGAGGGAGAAAAACTGTTTTTT
.,TRBD1,TRBV9,TRBJ2-7,CASSGTGVGEQYF,TGTGCCAGCAGTGGAACAGGGGTCGGCGAGCAGTACTTC
many,TRBD2,TRBV30,TRBJ2-2,CAWRADSGRAITGELFF,TGTGCCTGGAGGGCTGATAGCGGGAGGGCCATAACCGGGGAGCTGTTTTTT
.,.,TRBV6-6,TRBJ2-7,CASSPQGDEQYF,TGTGCCAGCAGTCCGCAAGGCGACGAGCAGTACTTC
once,.,TRBV7-2,TRBJ1-5,CASSLVRVSNQPQHF,TGTGCCAGCAGCTTGGTAAGGGTTAGCAATCAGCCCCAGCATTTT
few,TRBD2,TRBV4-1,TRBJ2-3,CASSQRSPLAGGRTDTQYF,TGCGCCAGCAGCCAACGATCCCCCCTAGCGGGGGGGCGCACAGATACGCAGTATTTT
.,.,TRBV18,TRBJ1-1,CASSPPEGYVTEAFF,TGTGCCAGCTCACCACCGGAAGGGTACGTAACTGAAGCTTTCTTT
.,TRBD2,TRBV6-4,TRBJ2-5,CASSDGKRELETQYF,TGTGCCAGCAGTGACGGCAAGCGGGAGTTGGAGACCCAGTACTTC
once,.,TRBV4-1,TRBJ2-5,CASSQKGQQQETQYF,TGCGCCAGCAGCCAAAAAGGACAGCAACAAGAGACCCAGTACTTC
.,TRBD1,TRBV13,TRBJ1-1,CASSYRGPEAFF,TGTGCCAGCAGCTATAGGGGGCCTGAAGCTTTCTTT
few,.,TRBV4-2,TRBJ1-6,CASSRRGPREDSPLHF,TGTGCCAGCAGCCGACGAGGGCCACGGGAGGATTCACCCCTCCACTTT
.,.,TRBV10-1,TRBJ2-5,CASSERGPAETQYF,TGCGCCAGCAGTGAAAGGGGCCCGGCAGAGACCCAGTACTTC
.,TRBD2,TRBV19,TRBJ2-5,CASRSGASGTQETQYF,TGTGCCAGTAGAAGTGGGGCTAGCGGGACCCAAGAGACCCAGTACTTC
.,.,TRBV11-3,TRBJ2-1,CASSLAASYNEQFF,TGTGCCAGCAGCTTAGCGGCCTCCTACAATGAGCAGTTCTTC
.,.,TRBV6-6,TRBJ2-3,CASSYRWLYPDTQYF,TGTGCCAGCAGTTATCGATGGCTTTATCCAGATACGCAGTATTTT
.,.,TRBV25-1,TRBJ2-5,CASSESSRVQETQYF,TGTGCCAGCAGTGAATCCTCAAGGGTCCAAGAGACCCAGTACTTC
few,.,TRBV28,TRBJ1-1,CASSTTGVPNTEAFF,TGTGCCAGCAGTACCACGGGGGTCCCGAACACTGAAGCTTTCTTT
.,TRBD1,TRBV2,TRBJ1-5,CASSWDSKNQPQHF,TGTGCCAGCAGTTGGGACAGTAAAAATCAGCCCCAGCATTTT
.,TRBD2,TRBV15,TRBJ2-1,CATSLGTSGRGNEQFF,TGTGCCACCAGCCTCGGGACTAGCGGGAGGGGGAACGAGCAGTTCTTC
.,.,TRBV18,TRBJ2-3,CASSPPSLRSSTDTQYF,TGTGCCAGCTCACCACCTTCCCTAAGATCTAGCACAGATACGCAGTATTTT
.,.,TRBV2,TRBJ2-7,CASTREAESVSYEQYF,TGTGCCAGCACTAGAGAAGCCGAGAGCGTATCCTACGAGCAGTACTTC
.,.,TRBV5-5,TRBJ1-2,CASSYPSRGNYGYTF,TGTGCCAGCAGTTACCCTTCTCGGGGAAACTATGGCTACACCTTC
.,.,TRBV29-1,TRBJ1-5,CSGRAMDSNQPQHF,TGCAGCGGTCGGGCTATGGATAGCAATCAGCCCCAGCATTTT
.,.,TRBV7-9,TRBJ2-6,CASGGSGANVLTF,TGTGCCAGCGGGGGCTCTGGGGCCAACGTCCTGACTTTC
.,.,TRBV9,TRBJ2-6,CASSVGARQGSAYSGANVLTF,TGTGCCAGCAGCGTAGGTGCGAGGCAGGGCTCGGCCTACTCTGGGGCCAACGTCCTGACTTTC
.,.,TRBV5-5,TRBJ2-5,CASSRNGETQYF,TGTGCCAGCAGCCGCAACGGGGAGACCCAGTACTTC
.,.,TRBV18,TRBJ1-2,CASSLVRANYGYTF,TGTGCCAGCTCACTGGTCCGAGCTAACTATGGCTACACCTTC
.,TRBD1,TRBV10-3,TRBJ2-1,CAISAGQGANEQFF,TGTGCCATCAGTGCCGGACAGGGGGCGAATGAGCAGTTCTTC
.,.,TRBV4-1,TRBJ1-1,CASSQRVTTGGATEAFF,TGCGCCAGCAGCCAAAGGGTTACGACAGGAGGCGCCACTGAAGCTTTCTTT
few,.,TRBV7-2,TRBJ2-3,CASSSETLAATQYF,TGTGCCAGCAGCTCCGAGACCCTTGCGGCTACGCAGTATTTT
.,TRBD1,TRBV2,TRBJ1-2,CASSDRRTGANYGYTF,TGTGCCAGCAGTGATCGGAGGACAGGGGCTAACTATGGCTACACCTTC
few,.,TRBV5-1,TRBJ1-4,CASSLGAEGREKLFF,TGCGCCAGCAGCTTGGGGGCAGAAGGTCGGGAAAAACTGTTTTTT
.,TRBD1,TRBV7-9,TRBJ2-2,CASLSTGARGGELFF,TGTGCCAGTCTGTCGACAGGGGCTCGGGGCGGGGAGCTGTTTTTT
.,TRBD2,TRBV6-1,TRBJ2-7,CASSSGADLYEQYF,TGTGCCAGCAGTAGCGGGGCCGACCTGTACGAGCAGTACTTC